These 14 T cell receptor beta chains originate from one sample sequenced in a study of cytomegalovirus exposure and HLA in healthy donors. Method: immunoSEQ multiplex PCR; TCRdb's copy keeps in-frame clones and lacks some. Among around 110,000 clones listed, around 90% were seen once. Sequencing was performed on PBMCs. These receptors were collected from a woman aged 18-29 years in good health and CMV-seropositive.

The rearrangement uses TRBV4-1 and TRBJ2-3, with TRBD2 matching over 7 bases. CDR1 and CDR2 from the germline V gene are MGHRA and YSYEKL. The CDR3 is 14 residues long. V lost 6 bases, J lost 4 bases, and 7 bases stayed unmatched. The chain's CDR3 is CASRPGLEADTQYF. CDR3 DNA: TGCGCCAGCAGGCCTGGACTAGAGGCAGATACGCAGTATTTT.

The rearrangement joins TRBV19 to TRBJ1-5; unclear D gene. V dropped 2 bases and J dropped 4 bases, with 9 bases sitting between them. The CDR3 has 14 amino acids. Germline CDR1 reads LNHDA; CDR2 reads SQIVND (reference sequence). CDR3 sequence: CASSISGSNQPQHF. The CDR3 DNA sequence: TGTGCCAGTAGTATATCTGGGAGTAATCAGCCCCAGCATTTT.

The chain recombines TRBV25-1 with TRBJ2-5, with D maybe TRBD2 (7 bases). Trimming removed 8 bases at V and 4 bases at J, with 17 bases between. The germline CDR1 and CDR2 sequences are MGHDK and SYGVNS. This CDR3 region has 14 residues. The CDR3 sequence: CASVRAGGRETQYF. CDR3 sequence (DNA): TGTGCCAGCGTCCGGGCCGGGGGGCGAGAGACCCAGTACTTC.

J is TRBJ1-6 and V is TRBV18, with 9 bases that match TRBD1. The CDR3 sequence is 16 residues long. CDR1 KGHSH and CDR2 LQKENI come from the germline V gene. Trimming removed 2 bases from V and 9 bases from J; junction bases left unmatched: 8. This CDR3 reads CASSPSGDRVFSPLHF. The CDR3 DNA reads as TGTGCCAGCTCACCAAGCGGGGACAGGGTCTTTTCACCCCTCCACTTT.

This clone was counted a few times. The V gene is TRBV7-9, the J gene TRBJ1-2; 9 nucleotides line up with TRBD1. Germline-derived CDR1 and CDR2 are SEHNR and FQNEAQ (reference sequence). V lost 5 bases, J lost 0 bases, and 16 bases stayed unmatched. The CDR3 extends over 19 amino acids. CDR3 sequence: CASSPVSGTGRRTNYGYTF. The CDR3 nucleotides read TGTGCCAGCAGCCCAGTTTCCGGGACAGGGAGACGGACTAACTATGGCTACACCTTC.

The chain carries TRBV19 and TRBJ2-5; 13 nucleotides match TRBD2. The junction had 6 bases not matched to a gene; V was cut back by 5 bases and J by 3 bases. CDR3 size: 16 residues. Germline lookup yields CDR1 LNHDA and CDR2 SQIVND (reference sequence). CDR3 residues: CASSQSGTSGEETQYF. DNA for the CDR3: TGTGCCAGTAGTCAATCGGGGACTAGCGGGGAAGAGACCCAGTACTTC.

The V call is TRBV6-6, the J call TRBJ1-3; D gene ambiguous. The CDR3 is 13 amino acids. Trimming stripped 2 bases from V and 2 bases from J, with 4 bases between. Germline V gene data show CDR1 as MNHNY and CDR2 as SVGAGI (reference sequence). The chain's CDR3 is CASSYVAGNTIYF. In DNA, the CDR3 is TGTGCCAGCAGTTACGTCGCTGGAAACACCATATATTTT.

A single count supports this clone. This chain links TRBV7-9 with TRBJ1-6; D unclear. V lost 7 bases and J 8 bases, leaving 15 bases between the germline ends. The germline V gene has CDR1 SEHNR and CDR2 FQNEAQ (reference sequence). The CDR3 is 14 residues long. The CDR3 sequence: CASTESVIYSPLHF. CDR3 bases: TGTGCCAGCACTGAGAGCGTTATCTATTCACCCCTCCACTTT.

The rearrangement uses TRBV6-7 and TRBJ1-5; D gene uncertain. TRBV6-7 is labeled an ORF, and its function is uncertain. CDR3 length: 16 residues. V lost 2 bases, J lost 1 base, and 12 bases lay in between. CDR3 coding DNA: TGTGCCAGCAGTTACCCCCTCGGGGAGAGCAATCAGCCCCAGCATTTT. Encoded protein: CASSYPLGESNQPQHF.

V usage is TRBV4-1 and J usage is TRBJ2-2, with 13 bases fitting TRBD2. CDR1 is MGHRA, CDR2 YSYEKL, per germline. This CDR3 region has 16 residues. V was pared by 5 bases and J by 5 bases, with 5 bases of the junction left unmatched. The CDR3 DNA sequence: TGCGCCAGCAGCACGGGGACTAGCGGGACTACCGGGGAGCTGTTTTTT. This codes for CASSTGTSGTTGELFF.

This rearrangement joins TRBV5-4 to TRBJ2-2; 10 bases map to TRBD2. The CDR3 is 19 amino acids. V trimming: 4 bases; J trimming: 1 base; junction bases outside the gene matches: 13. Germline assignment: CDR1 SGHNT and CDR2 YYREEE (reference sequence). DNA for the CDR3: TGTGCCAGCAGCCGTCTAGCGGGGGCCTCGAAGAAGAACACCGGGGAGCTGTTTTTT. Its translation is CASSRLAGASKKNTGELFF.

The chain employs TRBV18 and TRBJ2-1; 10 bases agree with TRBD2. V lost 3 bases, J lost 1 base, and 9 bases stayed unmatched. Per the germline V gene, CDR1 is KGHSH and CDR2 is LQKENI. The CDR3 has 18 amino acids. CDR3 nucleotide sequence: TGTGCCAGCTCACCTAGGGCTAGCGGGGGCGAATCCTACAATGAGCAGTTCTTC. This encodes CASSPRASGGESYNEQFF.

The rearrangement links TRBV18 to TRBJ2-7, with TRBD2 identical over 8 bases. The V gene's germline CDR1 is KGHSH and CDR2 LQKENI. Losses at the gene ends were 3 bases for V and 0 bases for J; bases not matched to a gene: 4. CDR3 length: 15 amino acids. CDR3 amino acids: CASSPRGGDSYEQYF. CDR3 in DNA: TGTGCCAGCTCACCTCGGGGGGGGGACTCCTACGAGCAGTACTTC. Full variable domain (remainder filled in from reference TRBV18 and TRBJ2-7): NAGVMQNPRHLVRRRGQEARLRCSPMKGHSHVYWYRQLPEEGLKFMVYLQKENIIDESGMPKERFSAEFPKEGPSILRIQQVVRGDSAAYFCASSPRGGDSYEQYFGPGTRLTVT.

This clone is a singleton in its sample. V and J are TRBV28 and TRBJ1-2; possible D gene TRBD1, 6 bases. CDR1 is MDHEN and CDR2 is SYDVKM in the germline V gene. The CDR3 runs 18 residues. V was trimmed by 7 bases and J by 2 bases, leaving 26 bases between them. Here the CDR3 reads CASKGGFGAGGSNYGYTF. CDR3 DNA: TGTGCCAGCAAAGGGGGATTTGGCGCGGGGGGATCAAACTATGGCTACACCTTC.